This T cell receptor (beta chain) stems from a study of metastatic and nonmetastatic thyroid tumors. Study overall: Repertoire comparison spanned blood and tumor or nodule tissue of malignant and benign thyroid patients.

This clone was counted between two and nine times. Germline V lookup: CDR1 MNHNS, CDR2 SASEGT. With 6 bases clipped from V and 6 bases from J, the junction kept 13 bases outside the gene matches. This CDR3 is 17 amino acids long. TCRdb ran MiXCR on the PCR reads. The data show approximately 6,000 clones, 32% seen once. All patients were untreated before thyroid surgery. The sequenced material came from tumor tissue. The chain employs TRBV6-1 and TRBJ2-2; 10 bases agree with TRBD1. This clonotype was sampled from a female donor with papillary thyroid cancer or a benign thyroid nodule (not recorded which). Some clones in this sample may be carry-over from other donors' samples. This chain's CDR3 is CASSGRSGTGVPGELFF. The CDR3 nucleotides are TGTGCCAGCAGCGGAAGGTCCGGGACAGGGGTTCCCGGGGAGCTGTTTTTT.